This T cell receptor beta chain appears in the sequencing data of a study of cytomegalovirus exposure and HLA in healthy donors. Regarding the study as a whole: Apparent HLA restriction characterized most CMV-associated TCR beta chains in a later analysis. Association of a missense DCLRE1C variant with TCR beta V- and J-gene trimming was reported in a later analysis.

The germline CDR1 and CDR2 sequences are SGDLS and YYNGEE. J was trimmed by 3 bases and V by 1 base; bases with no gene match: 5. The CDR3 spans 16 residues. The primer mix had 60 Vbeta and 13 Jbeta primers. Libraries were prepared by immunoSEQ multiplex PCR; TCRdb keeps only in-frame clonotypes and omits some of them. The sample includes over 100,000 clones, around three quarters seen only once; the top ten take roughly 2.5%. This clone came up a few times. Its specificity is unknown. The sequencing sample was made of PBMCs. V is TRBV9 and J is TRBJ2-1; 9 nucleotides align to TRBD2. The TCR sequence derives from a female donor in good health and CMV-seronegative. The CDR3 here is CASSVRSGGYYNEQFF. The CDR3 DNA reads TGTGCCAGCAGCGTACGTAGCGGGGGCTACTACAATGAGCAGTTCTTC.